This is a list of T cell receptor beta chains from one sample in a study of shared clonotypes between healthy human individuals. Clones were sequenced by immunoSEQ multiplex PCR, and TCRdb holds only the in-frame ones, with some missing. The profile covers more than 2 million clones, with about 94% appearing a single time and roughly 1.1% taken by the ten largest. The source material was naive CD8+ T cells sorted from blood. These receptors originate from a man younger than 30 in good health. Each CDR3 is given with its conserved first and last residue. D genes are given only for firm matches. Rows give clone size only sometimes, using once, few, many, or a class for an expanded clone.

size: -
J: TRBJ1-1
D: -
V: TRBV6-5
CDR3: CASSHNSGFAEAFF
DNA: TGTGCCAGCAGCCATAATTCAGGGTTTGCTGAAGCTTTCTTT

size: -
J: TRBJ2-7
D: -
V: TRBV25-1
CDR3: CASTDRGPSYEQYF
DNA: TGTGCCAGCACCGATAGAGGGCCCTCCTACGAGCAGTACTTC

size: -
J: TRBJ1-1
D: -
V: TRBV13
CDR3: CASSLLKSGEGEAFF
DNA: TGTGCCAGCAGCCTACTGAAGTCAGGGGAGGGTGAAGCTTTCTTT

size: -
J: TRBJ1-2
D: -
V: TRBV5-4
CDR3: CASSSNGGASFYGYTF
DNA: TGTGCCAGCAGCTCCAACGGGGGGGCATCGTTCTATGGCTACACCTTC

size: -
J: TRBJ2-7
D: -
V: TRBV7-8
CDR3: CASSLGSASYEQYF
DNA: TGTGCCAGCAGCTTAGGAAGCGCTTCCTACGAGCAGTACTTC

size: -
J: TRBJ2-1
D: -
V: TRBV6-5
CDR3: CASGHKHNEQFF
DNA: TGTGCCAGCGGGCACAAACACAATGAGCAGTTCTTC

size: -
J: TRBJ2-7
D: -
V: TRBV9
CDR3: CASSVGHLGYEQYF
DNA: TGTGCCAGCAGCGTAGGACACCTTGGTTACGAGCAGTACTTC

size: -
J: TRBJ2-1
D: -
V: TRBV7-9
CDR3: CASSLGGPVTYNEQFF
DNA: TGTGCCAGCAGCTTAGGGGGACCCGTGACTTACAATGAGCAGTTCTTC

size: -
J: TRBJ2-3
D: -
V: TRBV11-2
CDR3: CASSLDLGELLSDTQYF
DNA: TGTGCCAGCAGCTTAGATTTGGGCGAACTCCTTTCAGATACGCAGTATTTT

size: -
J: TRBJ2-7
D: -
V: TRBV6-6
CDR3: CASQGQLAYEQYF
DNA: TGTGCCAGTCAAGGGCAGTTAGCCTACGAGCAGTACTTC

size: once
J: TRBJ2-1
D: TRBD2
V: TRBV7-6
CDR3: CASSSGTSGYNEQFF
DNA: TGTGCCAGCAGCTCCGGGACTAGCGGGTACAATGAGCAGTTCTTC

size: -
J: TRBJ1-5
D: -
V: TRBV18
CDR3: CASSPPVDRRHQPQHF
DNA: TGTGCCAGCTCACCCCCTGTAGACAGGCGCCATCAGCCCCAGCATTTT

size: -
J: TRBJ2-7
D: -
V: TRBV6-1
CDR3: CASSVVIGTGYEQYF
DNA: TGTGCCAGCAGTGTGGTAATCGGGACTGGCTACGAGCAGTACTTC

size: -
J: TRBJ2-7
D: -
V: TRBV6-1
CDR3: CASSEWPGSYEQYF
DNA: TGTGCCAGCAGTGAATGGCCCGGGTCCTACGAGCAGTACTTC

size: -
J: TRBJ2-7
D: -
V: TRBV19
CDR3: CASSSRDWGYEQYF
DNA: TGTGCCAGTAGTTCCCGGGACTGGGGCTACGAGCAGTACTTC

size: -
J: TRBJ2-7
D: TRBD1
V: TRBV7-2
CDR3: CASSLGQFTYEQYF
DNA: TGTGCCAGCAGCTTGGGACAGTTTACCTACGAGCAGTACTTC

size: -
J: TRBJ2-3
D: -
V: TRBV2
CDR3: CASAPGTLSTDTQYF
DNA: TGTGCCAGCGCTCCCGGGACTCTGAGCACAGATACGCAGTATTTT

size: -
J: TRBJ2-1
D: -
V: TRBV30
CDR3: CAWSNPGTHSRNNEQFF
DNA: TGTGCCTGGAGCAATCCCGGGACTCACTCCCGTAACAATGAGCAGTTCTTC

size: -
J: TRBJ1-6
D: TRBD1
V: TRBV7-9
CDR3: CASSWDSYNSPLHF
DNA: TGTGCCAGCAGCTGGGACAGCTATAATTCACCCCTCCACTTT

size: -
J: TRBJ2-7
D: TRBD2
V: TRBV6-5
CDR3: CASSQQRGSSYEQYF
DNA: TGTGCCAGCAGCCAGCAGCGGGGGAGCTCCTACGAGCAGTACTTC